The clone carrying this TCR beta chain was seen ten or more times. The antigen is undetermined. The time point is: blood at routine non-recurrence follow-up after resection. Tumor, nontumor lung or frozen PBMC supplied whole RNA, sequenced without sorting. Individual TCR cDNA molecules each bore their own unique molecular identifier. One entry per CDR3 protein, called by TCRdb with MiXCR from the 5' RACE reads. Here the sample spans some 120,000 distinct CDR3 sequences, 9% to 15% being singletons. This specimen comes from a study of spatial heterogeneity in lung cancer. Study-level information: Sequenced were any available follow-up PBMC samples, which had been obtained a median of about 22 months after resection. Consistently, beta-chain sequences turned up in larger numbers than alpha-chain sequences did. Study conclusions and caveats: Follow-up blood showed ubiquitous expanded tumor TCRs less than blood at resection did.

The CDR3 extends over 13 amino acids. With 2 bases clipped from V and 7 bases from J, the junction kept 2 bases outside the gene matches. CDR1 is SGHRS, CDR2 YFSETQ, per germline. This clonotype originated in a male donor with early-stage non-small cell lung cancer. V usage is TRBV5-1 and J usage is TRBJ2-2; 7 bases are a match to TRBD2. The sequencing here drew on PBMCs, taken at follow-up. CDR3 loop: CASSLGRVGELFF. The CDR3 DNA sequence: TGCGCCAGCAGCTTAGGGAGGGTCGGGGAGCTGTTTTTT.